This T cell receptor (beta chain) was observed in a study of OX40 agonist ivuxolimab in advanced cancers. Study results and caveats: By week 6 at 0.1 to 3.0 mg/kg, blood CD4+ and CD8+ T cells had expanded clonally.

Patients were ruled out by autoimmune disease history or systemic immunosuppression. Blood was sampled at baseline, cycle 4 day 1, and cycle 7 day 1. The method was immunoSEQ multiplex PCR; TCRdb's version includes in-frame clones alone and lacks a portion of them. The data hold about 64,000 clones, with 80% observed a single time. Points on this clone: Its cognate antigen is unknown.

The CDR3 runs to 15 residues. V dropped 5 bases and J dropped 1 base, with 11 bases sitting between them. Germline assignment: CDR1 MNHEY and CDR2 SVGAGI. V is TRBV6-5 and J is TRBJ2-2; weak D call: TRBD1 (6 bases). The sample was CD4+ or CD8+ T cells sorted from blood, taken in a trial of the OX40 agonist ivuxolimab. The receptor's source is an adult with an advanced solid tumor such as melanoma, head and neck, liver or kidney cancer. The CDR3 coding sequence is TGTGCCAGCAGTCGGACAGCTCTGAACACCGGGGAGCTGTTTTTT. The encoded protein is CASSRTALNTGELFF.